The 10 T cell receptor beta chains below come from one sample, sequenced in a study of cytomegalovirus exposure and HLA in healthy donors. With 60 Vbeta and 13 Jbeta primers, the PCR was carried out. Sequenced by immunoSEQ multiplex PCR; TCRdb stores in-frame clones only, minus some. This sample yields some 150,000 clones, of which roughly four fifths are seen a single time; about 3% belongs to the top ten. The sample comprised PBMCs. The source of these receptors is a man aged 35 to 55 in good health and CMV-seropositive.

The chain has TRBV9 and TRBJ2-2; D is ambiguous. Per the germline V gene, CDR1 is SGDLS and CDR2 is YYNGEE. Trimming left V 4 bases short and J 4 bases short, with 8 bases between. This CDR3 comprises 13 residues. This chain's CDR3 is CASSLRSTGELFF. CDR3 sequence (DNA): TGTGCCAGCAGCCTACGGAGCACCGGGGAGCTGTTTTTT.

The CDR3 reads CASSYSGGVLNTEAFF. The DNA for the CDR3 is TGTGCCAGCAGTTACTCCGGGGGGGTCCTGAACACTGAAGCTTTCTTT. The V gene is TRBV6-5, the J gene TRBJ1-1; perhaps TRBD1 as D (5 bases). The CDR3 contains 16 residues. Germline-derived CDR1 and CDR2 are MNHEY and SVGAGI. V dropped 0 bases and J dropped 0 bases, with 11 bases sitting between them.

This chain connects TRBV19 to TRBJ1-2; 8 bases agree with TRBD1. The CDR3 is 15 residues long. The germline CDR1 and CDR2 sequences are LNHDA and SQIVND (reference sequence). V dropped 8 bases and J dropped 0; count of bases not matched to a gene: 8. The CDR3 is CASGPDRAANYGYTF. The CDR3 nucleotides read TGTGCCAGTGGCCCGGACAGGGCGGCTAACTATGGCTACACCTTC.

This clone came up once. The chain employs TRBV7-6 and TRBJ2-7; the match to TRBD2 covers 8 bases. The CDR3 extends over 15 amino acids. Trimming removed 5 bases from V and 7 bases from J; junction bases left unmatched: 13. In germline, CDR1 is SGHVS, CDR2 FNYEAQ. CDR3: CASSPRAGTRVEQYF. In DNA, the CDR3 is TGTGCCAGCAGCCCCCGGGCCGGGACTAGAGTGGAGCAGTACTTC.

The chain uses TRBV27 and TRBJ2-7, with D possibly matching TRBD1 (6 bases). The CDR3 consists of 14 residues. Trimming pared 6 bases from V and 3 bases from J, leaving 15 bases between. Per germline, CDR1 MNHEY and CDR2 SMNVEV (reference sequence). The CDR3 loop is CASSGTRKVYEQYF. Here the CDR3 DNA reads TGTGCCAGCAGCGGGACACGCAAGGTCTACGAGCAGTACTTC.

The chain's CDR3 is CASSVDGQGNTEAFF. The DNA for the CDR3 is TGTGCCAGTAGTGTGGACGGACAGGGGAACACTGAAGCTTTCTTT. The chain recombines TRBV19 with TRBJ1-1; 8 positions agree with TRBD1. J gave up 1 base and V 5 bases, and 6 bases lay outside the gene matches. The V gene's germline CDR1 is LNHDA and CDR2 SQIVND (reference sequence). The CDR3 extends over 15 amino acids.

The chain joins TRBV27 to TRBJ2-7; weak D call: TRBD1 (6 bases). Trimming took 3 bases from V and 3 from J, leaving 24 bases between them. The CDR3 sequence is 18 residues long. Per the germline V gene, CDR1 is MNHEY and CDR2 is SMNVEV (reference sequence). The DNA of the CDR3 is TGTGCCAGCAGTTTGCGTTATAGAGCAGGGGTTAATTACTACGAGCAGTACTTC. It codes for CASSLRYRAGVNYYEQYF.

This clone appeared a few times. This chain links TRBV5-4 with TRBJ1-5; maybe TRBD1 (5 bases). From germline, CDR1 is SGHNT and CDR2 YYREEE (reference sequence). This CDR3 has 15 residues. V gave up 0 bases and J gave up 2 bases, with 9 bases separating them. The CDR3 coding sequence is TGTGCCAGCAGCTTGGAGGGGAATGGCAATCAGCCCCAGCATTTT. Encoded protein: CASSLEGNGNQPQHF.

This clone was observed a handful of times. This chain joins TRBV6-6 and TRBJ2-6; TRBD2 might be the D (5 bases). This CDR3 contains 14 residues. Germline-derived CDR1 and CDR2 are MNHNY and SVGAGI (reference sequence). The ends were cut back, 7 bases at V and 2 bases at J, with 9 bases in the middle. In nucleotides, the CDR3 is TGTGCCAGCAAGGAGAGGGCTGGGGCCAACGTCCTGACTTTC. This translates into CASKERAGANVLTF.

In its sample, this clone was seen once. The CDR3 DNA reads TGTGCCAGCAGCCCCGGGCAGGGGGCAAACACCATATATTTT. Encoded protein: CASSPGQGANTIYF. V usage is TRBV7-2 and J usage is TRBJ1-3; 8 bases line up with TRBD1. The junction had 6 bases not matched to a gene; V was cut back by 5 bases and J by 6 bases. CDR3 length: 14 residues. From germline, CDR1 is SGHTA and CDR2 FQGNSA.